This T cell receptor beta chain was found in a study of blood T cells in healthy people across ages. Between the trimmed V and J ends, which lost 1 base and 7 bases, there was a span of 11 bases. CDR1 and CDR2 from the germline V gene are SQVTM and ANQGSEA. This CDR3 is built from 12 residues. Next came a second PCR, run for about 7 to 12 cycles, which used a sample-barcoded 5' primer along with a J-beta primer mix. Each cDNA molecule received a tag from a template-switch adaptor that had 12 random nucleotides. Via MiXCR, TCRdb re-called the 5' RACE reads, giving one row per CDR3 protein. This sample has about 720,000 distinct CDR3 sequences; 20% to 25% occur once, and the top ten carry 3.7%. The sample also formed part of further work on T cells of mothers and their children.

Sequencing input: blood. The J gene is TRBJ2-7, the V gene TRBV29-1; D remains ambiguous. This TCR was recovered from a boy younger than 18 in good health. This chain's CDR3 is CSVEVGAREQYF. CDR3 in DNA: TGCAGCGTTGAAGTCGGAGCGCGGGAGCAGTACTTC.